Described below is a single T cell receptor beta chain sequence and its context. Antigen: not known. Anyone with autoimmune disease history or systemic immunosuppression was excluded. This record belongs to a study of OX40 agonist ivuxolimab in advanced cancers. Study-wide background: Participants averaged about 60 years of age (range roughly 23 to 79) and were roughly 80% male. Study-level findings and limits: The study found among the lowest clonal expansion in partial responders at 0.1-3.0 mg/kg. At 0.1 to 3.0 mg/kg and by week 6, clonal expansion occurred in CD4+ and CD8+ blood T cells.

Per the germline V gene, CDR1 is LGHNA and CDR2 is YNFKEQ. The V gene end was trimmed by 9 bases and the J gene end by 4 bases; junction bases not matched to a gene: 10. CDR3 length: 15 residues. Using immunoSEQ multiplex PCR, the repertoire was profiled, and TCRdb retains in-frame clones only, with some absent. The data hold about 62,000 clones, with approximately 88% observed a single time. V usage is TRBV4-2 and J usage is TRBJ2-3; 10 nucleotides line up with TRBD2. The starting material was CD4+ or CD8+ T cells sorted from blood, obtained in a trial of the OX40 agonist ivuxolimab. The source of this sequence is an adult with an advanced solid tumor such as melanoma, head and neck, liver or kidney cancer. In nucleotides, the CDR3 is TGTGCCAGTCATCCACAGCGGGGGGGCCCAGATACGCAGTATTTT. This codes for CASHPQRGGPDTQYF.